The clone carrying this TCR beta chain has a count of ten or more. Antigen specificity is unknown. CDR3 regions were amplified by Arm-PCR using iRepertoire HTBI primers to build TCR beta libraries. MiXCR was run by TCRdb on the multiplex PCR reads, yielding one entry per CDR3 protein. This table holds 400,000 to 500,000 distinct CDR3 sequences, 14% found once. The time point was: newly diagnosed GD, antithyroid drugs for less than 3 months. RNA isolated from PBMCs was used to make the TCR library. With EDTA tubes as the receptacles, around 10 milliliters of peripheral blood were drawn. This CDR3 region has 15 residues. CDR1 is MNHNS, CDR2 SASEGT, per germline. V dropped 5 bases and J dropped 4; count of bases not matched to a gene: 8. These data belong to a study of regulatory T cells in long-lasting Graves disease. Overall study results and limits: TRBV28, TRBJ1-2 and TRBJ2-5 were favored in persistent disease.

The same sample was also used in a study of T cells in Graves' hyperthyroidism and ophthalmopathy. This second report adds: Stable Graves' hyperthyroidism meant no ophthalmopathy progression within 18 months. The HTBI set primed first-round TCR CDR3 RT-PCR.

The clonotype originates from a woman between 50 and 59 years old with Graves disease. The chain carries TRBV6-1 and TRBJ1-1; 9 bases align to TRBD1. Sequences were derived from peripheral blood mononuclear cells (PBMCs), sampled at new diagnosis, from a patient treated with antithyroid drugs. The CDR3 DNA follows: TGTGCCAGCAGTCCCGGGACAGGGATAGGCACTGAAGCTTTCTTT. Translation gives CASSPGTGIGTEAFF.